This T cell receptor (beta chain) was profiled in a study of blood T cell repertoires in COVID-19. Study context: From T cells, B-cell-depleted T cells, or PBMCs came the material, which was cDNA or gDNA.

The CDR3 spans 15 residues. Trimming shortened V by 1 base and J by 5 bases, and 13 bases separated the two germline ends. The germline CDR1 and CDR2 sequences are SGHTA and FQGNSA. Generated by immunoSEQ multiplex PCR, the TCRdb table keeps only in-frame clones and is missing some. The table lists about 130,000 clones, approximately 80% of them singletons. This TCR was recovered from a human donor in a cohort sampled during active COVID-19. The rearrangement links TRBV7-2 to TRBJ2-3, with a tentative D call TRBD2 (6 bases). Sequencing was carried out using peripheral blood. The CDR3 DNA is TGTGCCAGCAGCTTAGGGATGGGGACTGGAGATACGCAGTATTTT. Translation: CASSLGMGTGDTQYF.